A single sample gave rise to the 17 T cell receptor beta chains below, sequenced in a study of regulatory T cells in long-lasting Graves disease. Described time point: persistent/refractory GD, antithyroid drugs over 5 years with positive TRAb. The authors made the TCR library using RNA they extracted from PBMCs. Building the TCR beta libraries relied on iRepertoire HTBI primers, and CDR3 regions underwent Arm-PCR. In TCRdb, the multiplex PCR reads were re-called with MiXCR into one record per CDR3 protein. The profile covers 360,000 or so distinct CDR3 sequences, with about 23% appearing a single time and approximately 27% taken by the ten largest. The specimen comprised peripheral blood mononuclear cells (PBMCs), sampled when the disease was refractory, from a patient treated with antithyroid drugs. These receptors were taken from a woman in her 40s with Graves disease.

This clonotype was picked up many times. The chain carries TRBV11-2 and TRBJ2-7; tentatively, D is TRBD1 or TRBD2 (5 bases each). The CDR3 extends over 16 amino acids. Looked up from germline, CDR1 is SGHAT and CDR2 is FQNNGV. Trimming took 3 bases from V and 3 from J, leaving 18 bases between them. The CDR3 sequence: CASSFYFGTDGYEQYF. In DNA form, the CDR3 reads TGTGCCAGCAGCTTCTATTTCGGGACGGACGGCTACGAGCAGTACTTC.

The chain uses TRBV7-6 and TRBJ1-1; maybe TRBD1 (5 bases). In germline, CDR1 is SGHVS, CDR2 FNYEAQ. Trimming removed 4 bases from V and 4 bases from J, with 16 bases in between. The CDR3 loop spans 15 amino acids. In nucleotides, the CDR3 is TGTGCCAGCAGCTCCGAGACGGAGGGGATCACTGAAGCTTTCTTT. Translating it yields CASSSETEGITEAFF. The variable domain in full, completed from reference TRBV7-6 and TRBJ1-1, reads GAGVSQSPRYKVTKRGQDVALRCDPISGHVSLYWYRQALGQGPEFLTYFNYEAQQDKSGLPNDRFSAERPEGSISTLTIQRTEQRDSAMYRCASSSETEGITEAFFGQGTRLTVV.

At least ten counts were recorded for this clonotype. This sequence joins TRBV11-2 and TRBJ2-1; the D gene is possibly TRBD2 (6 bases). Trimming pared 3 bases from V and 3 bases from J, leaving 18 bases between. Germline CDR1 and CDR2: SGHAT and FQNNGV. The CDR3 contains 17 residues. Here the CDR3 reads CASSLTGLISIYNEQFF. In nucleotides, the CDR3 is TGTGCCAGCAGCTTGACGGGACTCATCTCGATCTACAATGAGCAGTTCTTC.

As concerns this clonotype: A junction end diverges from the germline sequence, so it may reflect a read error. CDR3: CSAHHPAETQCF. The CDR3 DNA reads TGCAGTGCCCATCACCCGGCGGAGACCCAGTGCTTC. The chain joins TRBV20-1 to TRBJ2-5; D gene uncertain. The CDR3 covers 12 residues. Germline V CDR1 and CDR2: DFQATT, SNEGSKA (reference sequence).

This clonotype has a count of ten or more. The rearrangement links TRBV6-1 to TRBJ1-5, with D maybe TRBD1 (6 bases). This CDR3 spans 15 amino acids. Germline CDR1 and CDR2: MNHNS and SASEGT. Trimming shortened V by 5 bases and J by 1 base, and 12 bases separated the two germline ends. CDR3 sequence reads: CASSQQGWSNQPQHF. In DNA form, the CDR3 reads TGTGCCAGCAGTCAACAGGGTTGGAGCAATCAGCCCCAGCATTTT.

This clonotype was detected ten times or more. The V and J genes are TRBV7-9 and TRBJ2-2; 7 positions match TRBD2. The ends lost 3 bases at V and 7 bases at J; junction bases unmatched: 14. From germline, CDR1 is SEHNR and CDR2 FQNEAQ (reference sequence). The CDR3 contains 17 residues. Here the CDR3 DNA reads TGTGCCAGCAGCTTTCAATCGACTAGCCGGAGAATCGGGGAGCTGTTTTTT. Its translation: CASSFQSTSRRIGELFF. The full variable domain, with the rest looked up from reference TRBV7-9 and TRBJ2-2, is DTGVSQNPRHKITKRGQNVTFRCDPISEHNRLYWYRQTLGQGPEFLTYFQNEAQLEKSRLLSDRFSAERPKGSFSTLEIQRTEQGDSAMYLCASSFQSTSRRIGELFFGEGSRLTVL.

V usage is TRBV19 and J usage is TRBJ1-6; D is ambiguous. Germline V gene sequence: CDR1 LNHDA, CDR2 SQIVND (reference sequence). The CDR3 is 13 amino acids. V shed 6 bases and J shed 7 bases, with 10 bases lying between them. The CDR3 is CASSEKKNSPLHF. DNA of the CDR3: TGTGCCAGTAGCGAGAAAAAGAATTCACCCCTCCACTTT.

This clonotype was observed many times. This chain joins TRBV28 and TRBJ2-7; D is unresolved. The CDR3 consists of 12 residues. V lost 8 bases and J 1 base, leaving 9 bases between the germline ends. In germline, CDR1 is MDHEN, CDR2 SYDVKM. This chain's CDR3 is CASSTLSYEQYF. CDR3 DNA: TGTGCCAGCTCTACACTTTCCTACGAGCAGTACTTC.

This clonotype has a handful of counts. The V and J genes are TRBV28 and TRBJ2-3; tentative D call: TRBD1 (6 bases). The CDR3 has 15 amino acids. Germline-derived CDR1 and CDR2 are MDHEN and SYDVKM. V gave up 5 bases and J gave up 5 bases, with 17 bases separating them. The CDR3 sequence: CASSERTEIEDTQYF. CDR3 sequence (DNA): TGTGCCAGCAGTGAACGGACAGAAATTGAAGATACGCAGTATTTT.

The CDR3 DNA follows: TGTGCCAGCAGTGACGGGGGACAGGGCACAGATACGCAGTATTTT. Protein product: CASSDGGQGTDTQYF. The chain links TRBV12-3 or TRBV12-4 to TRBJ2-3; 8 bases fit TRBD1. The CDR3 has 15 residues. Trimming removed 5 bases from V and 1 base from J; junction bases left unmatched: 5.

This clonotype was counted ten times or more. The V and J genes are TRBV27 and TRBJ1-1; 8 bases are shared with TRBD1. Germline lookup yields CDR1 MNHEY and CDR2 SMNVEV (reference sequence). The CDR3 runs to 14 residues. The J segment lost 0 bases and the V segment lost 7 bases, leaving 4 bases of the junction unmatched. This CDR3 reads CASTSGQVNTEAFF. The DNA for the CDR3 is TGTGCCAGCACTTCGGGACAGGTGAACACTGAAGCTTTCTTT.

The chain joins TRBV9 to TRBJ1-1; possibly TRBD1 for D (5 bases). Germline CDR1 SGDLS, CDR2 YYNGEE. The ends were cut back, 3 bases at V and 5 bases at J, with 17 bases in the middle. This CDR3 contains 15 residues. The CDR3 DNA reads as TGTGCCAGCAGCGCGGCTGATCGGGGGGGGACTGAAGCTTTCTTT. This translates into CASSAADRGGTEAFF.

This chain connects TRBV6-1 to TRBJ2-3, with D perhaps matching TRBD2 (5 bases). CDR3 length: 13 residues. Trimming removed 8 bases from V and 4 bases from J, with 13 bases in between. Germline V gene data show CDR1 as MNHNS and CDR2 as SASEGT. The CDR3 region is CASSFSRADTQYF. The CDR3 DNA reads as TGTGCCAGCTCCTTTTCGAGGGCAGATACGCAGTATTTT.

The chain combines TRBV12-3 or TRBV12-4 with TRBJ2-3, with D uncertain. The CDR3 totals 13 residues. Trimming took off 6 bases at V and 4 bases at J, with 11 bases between the two ends. The CDR3 bases are TGTGCCAGCAGCCCTAGGGTGGCAGATACGCAGTATTTT. Encoded protein: CASSPRVADTQYF.

The sample holds many counts of this clonotype. The rearrangement joins TRBV20-1 to TRBJ1-1; perhaps TRBD1 as D (6 bases). The CDR3 length is 10 residues. V was cut by 6 bases and J by 5 bases, with 7 bases left in between. Germline loops: CDR1 DFQATT, CDR2 SNEGSKA (reference sequence). CDR3: CSAQGTEAFF. The DNA for the CDR3 is TGCAGTGCGCAGGGGACTGAAGCTTTCTTT.

About this clonotype itself: A far larger clone is only one base removed, so a read error is likely. V gene TRBV11-2 combines with J gene TRBJ1-5; D is possibly TRBD1 (6 bases). Germline CDR1 is SGHAT and CDR2 is FQNNGV. The CDR3 has 13 amino acids. V was cut by 6 bases and J by 5 bases, with 11 bases left in between. DNA for the CDR3: TGTGCCAGCAGTCTGGGACACGATCAGCCCCAGCATTTT. As protein: CASSLGHDQPQHF.

The chain is built from TRBV30 and TRBJ1-2; 10 bases are shared with TRBD1. CDR1 GTSNPN and CDR2 SVGIG come from the germline V gene (reference sequence). V lost 5 bases, J lost 7 bases, and 1 base stayed unmatched. The CDR3 extends over 11 amino acids. The CDR3 loop reads CAWGQGVGYTF. Written as DNA, the CDR3 is TGTGCCTGGGGACAGGGGGTTGGCTACACCTTC.